A single sample gave rise to the 21 T cell receptor beta chains below, sequenced in a study of blood T cell repertoires in COVID-19. Data came from immunoSEQ multiplex PCR; TCRdb stores just in-frame clones and leaves some out. The sample yields 400,000 to 450,000 clones, roughly 88% seen once. Sequences were obtained from PBMCs or T cells enriched from blood (not recorded which). These receptor sequences come from a young man who had recovered from COVID-19.

The V and J genes are TRBV28 and TRBJ1-2; no definite D call. From germline, CDR1 is MDHEN and CDR2 SYDVKM. The V end lost 1 base, the J end lost 0 bases, and 12 bases lay between the germline ends. The CDR3 spans 16 residues. The CDR3 protein is CASSLLDHLANYGYTF. In nucleotides, the CDR3 is TGTGCCAGCAGTTTATTAGACCACCTAGCTAACTATGGCTACACCTTC.

This clone was recorded only once. The chain employs TRBV5-1 and TRBJ2-7; D is undetermined. Germline values: CDR1 SGHRS, CDR2 YFSETQ. The CDR3 contains 13 residues. Trimming stripped 4 bases from V and 3 bases from J, with 11 bases between. The CDR3, as DNA: TGCGCCAGCAGCCGAGGATCCGTCTACGAGCAGTACTTC. Translating it yields CASSRGSVYEQYF.

This sequence joins TRBV10-3 and TRBJ1-2; 7 bases align to TRBD1. The CDR3 length is 13 residues. Looked up from germline, CDR1 is ENHRY and CDR2 is SYGVKD. J lost 6 bases, V lost 5 bases, and 6 bases had no gene match. This CDR3 is CAISPKDRNGYTF. The CDR3 nucleotides are TGTGCCATCAGTCCCAAGGACAGGAATGGCTACACCTTC.

The table lists this clone with a count of one. Other DNA variants within this sample encode the same CDR3. The V gene is TRBV3-1 (or the pseudogene TRBV3-2), the J gene TRBJ1-1; possible D gene TRBD1, 5 bases. CDR3 length: 14 residues. CDR1 LGHDT and CDR2 YNNKEL come from the germline V gene (reference sequence). Trimming removed 1 base at V and 5 bases at J, with 11 bases between. The CDR3 loop reads CASSQGRGGTEAFF. Here the CDR3 DNA reads TGTGCCAGCAGCCAAGGGAGGGGCGGGACTGAAGCTTTCTTT.

The chain links TRBV5-5 to TRBJ2-1, with 9 bases identical to TRBD2. CDR3 length: 15 residues. CDR1 and CDR2 (germline): SGHKS, YYEKEE (reference sequence). After removal of 1 base from V and 6 bases from J, the junction contained 5 bases not matched to a gene. CDR3 residues: CASSLRLAGPNEQFF. The CDR3 DNA is TGTGCCAGCAGCTTGAGGCTAGCGGGACCCAATGAGCAGTTCTTC.

The chain recombines TRBV10-2 with TRBJ2-1, with 11 bases lining up with TRBD2. The trim removed 2 bases at V and 1 base at J, leaving 10 bases unmatched. The germline gives CDR1 WSHSY, CDR2 SAAADI. The CDR3 contains 19 residues. In nucleotides, the CDR3 is TGCGCCAGCAGTGAGGGACTAGCGGGCCCAAGGTCGTCCTACAATGAGCAGTTCTTC. Its protein product is CASSEGLAGPRSSYNEQFF.

The rearrangement uses TRBV2 and TRBJ2-1; D is unclear. The V gene's germline CDR1 is SNHLY and CDR2 FYNNEI. V was trimmed by 3 bases and J by 0 bases, leaving 12 bases between them. The CDR3 runs 16 residues. The CDR3 DNA sequence: TGTGCCAGCAGTGAGGTCTCCCCGAGCTCCTACAATGAGCAGTTCTTC. Amino acid sequence: CASSEVSPSSYNEQFF. The whole variable domain, filled in from reference TRBV2 and TRBJ2-1, reads EPEVTQTPSHQVTQMGQEVILRCVPISNHLYFYWYRQILGQKVEFLVSFYNNEISEKSEIFDDQFSVERPDGSNFTLKIRSTKLEDSAMYFCASSEVSPSSYNEQFFGPGTRLTVL.

CDR3 DNA sequence: TGTGCCAGCAGCCAGAGGACAGGGGTTAATGAAAAACTGTTTTTT. It codes for CASSQRTGVNEKLFF. The V and J genes are TRBV13 and TRBJ1-4; 9 bases line up with TRBD1. V lost 5 bases to trimming and J lost 4 bases; unmatched junction nucleotides: 5. The CDR3 length is 15 residues. Germline-derived CDR1 and CDR2 are PRHDT and FYEKMQ (reference sequence).

The chain uses TRBV4-1 and TRBJ1-4; the D is unclear. Trimming cost V 1 base and J 8 bases, with 11 bases left between them. Germline CDR1 is MGHRA and CDR2 is YSYEKL. The CDR3 runs 14 residues. Here the CDR3 DNA reads TGCGCCAGCAGCCAAGCCCTTACTAGAGAAAAACTGTTTTTT. Amino acids: CASSQALTREKLFF.

The V and J genes are TRBV10-3 and TRBJ2-7, with 10 bases lining up with TRBD2. The J segment lost 7 bases and the V segment lost 1 base, leaving 7 bases of the junction unmatched. The CDR3 has 15 residues. Germline CDR1 and CDR2: ENHRY and SYGVKD. CDR3 in amino acids: CAISEFTSGEREQYF. The DNA of the CDR3 is TGTGCCATCAGTGAGTTCACTAGCGGGGAGAGGGAGCAGTACTTC.

CDR3 DNA: TGTGCCAGCAGCTCAGGACTAGCGGGAGTATCCGGGGAGCTGTTTTTT. This codes for CASSSGLAGVSGELFF. The V gene is TRBV7-3, the J gene TRBJ2-2; 13 positions agree with TRBD2. Germline V gene data show CDR1 as SGHTA and CDR2 as FQGTGA. J was trimmed by 6 bases and V by 4 bases; bases with no gene match: 5. CDR3 size: 16 residues.

Of note for this clone: Other DNA sequences in the same sample also yield this CDR3. This sequence joins TRBV2 and TRBJ2-5, with a weak D call TRBD2 (6 bases). The CDR3 sequence is 13 residues long. V dropped 6 bases and J dropped 5 bases, with 13 bases sitting between them. From germline, CDR1 is SNHLY and CDR2 FYNNEI. The CDR3: CASSGLFGETQYF. In DNA, the CDR3 is TGTGCCAGCAGCGGACTATTCGGTGAGACCCAGTACTTC.

The table lists this clone with a count of one. The chain carries TRBV14 and TRBJ2-3; D is uncertain. The V gene's germline CDR1 is SGHDN and CDR2 FVKESK. The V end was cut by 1 base, the J end by 2 bases, with 10 bases between. This CDR3 spans 15 amino acids. CDR3 in amino acids: CASSQVGGFTDTQYF. The CDR3 bases are TGTGCCAGCAGCCAAGTTGGCGGATTCACAGATACGCAGTATTTT.

Here the CDR3 reads CASSQAGVATEAFF. The DNA for the CDR3 is TGCGCCAGCAGCCAAGCAGGTGTTGCGACTGAAGCTTTCTTT. The genes are TRBV4-1 and TRBJ1-1; D not certain. The V gene lost 1 base and the J gene lost 5 bases, with 11 bases spanning the gap. The CDR3 spans 14 residues. Germline lookup yields CDR1 MGHRA and CDR2 YSYEKL.

The genes are TRBV19 and TRBJ1-2, with 9 bases fitting TRBD1. With 5 bases clipped from V and 4 bases from J, the junction kept 8 bases outside the gene matches. This CDR3 has 15 residues. The germline CDR1 and CDR2 sequences are LNHDA and SQIVND (reference sequence). CDR3 bases: TGTGCCAGTAGTGGGGGACAGGGATCGGGCTATGGCTACACCTTC. It translates to CASSGGQGSGYGYTF.

This chain joins TRBV3-1 (or the pseudogene TRBV3-2) and TRBJ2-5; D not certain. Trimming stripped 1 base from V and 1 base from J, with 13 bases between. The CDR3 loop spans 16 amino acids. Per the germline V gene, CDR1 is LGHDT and CDR2 is YNNKEL (reference sequence). The CDR3 bases are TGTGCCAGCAGCCAAGCGTACGGGTACCCCCAAGAGACCCAGTACTTC. It is translated as CASSQAYGYPQETQYF.

Comment on this clone: This sample includes further DNA sequences coding for the same CDR3. The chain links TRBV3-1 (or the pseudogene TRBV3-2) to TRBJ1-5; D is uncertain. CDR1 is LGHDT and CDR2 is YNNKEL in the germline V gene (reference sequence). Trimming cost V 2 bases and J 2 bases, with 7 bases left between them. The CDR3 extends over 14 amino acids. CDR3: CASSQNRGNQPQHF. In DNA, the CDR3 is TGTGCCAGCAGCCAAAACCGAGGCAATCAGCCCCAGCATTTT.

The V gene is TRBV5-8, the J gene TRBJ1-2; no definite D call. V dropped 1 base and J dropped 0 bases, with 7 bases sitting between them. CDR1 is SGHTS and CDR2 is YDEGEE in the germline V gene. There are 14 residues in the CDR3. Here the CDR3 DNA reads TGTGCCAGCAGCTTGTCAGGCGCTAACTATGGCTACACCTTC. This translates into CASSLSGANYGYTF. The full variable domain, its missing parts supplied by reference TRBV5-8 and TRBJ1-2, is EAGVTQSPTHLIKTRGQQATLRCSPISGHTSVYWYQQALGLGLQFLLWYDEGEERNRGNFPPRFSGRQFPNYSSELNVNALELEDSALYLCASSLSGANYGYTFGSGTRLTVV.

The chain combines TRBV27 with TRBJ2-3, with 10 bases lining up with TRBD2. V dropped 6 bases and J dropped 3; count of bases not matched to a gene: 18. The CDR3 is 19 residues long. From germline, CDR1 is MNHEY and CDR2 SMNVEV (reference sequence). CDR3 sequence (DNA): TGTGCCAGCAGCCTTCCGGCCCTAGCGGGAGATATTCGGACAGATACGCAGTATTTT. Its protein is CASSLPALAGDIRTDTQYF.

The chain uses TRBV18 and TRBJ1-5, with unresolved D. The V and J ends lost 4 bases and 7 bases respectively, with 8 bases between them. Germline CDR1 and CDR2: KGHSH and LQKENI. This CDR3 contains 12 residues. The CDR3, as DNA: TGTGCCAGCTCACTCACAGCCCAGCCCCAGCATTTT. Its protein is CASSLTAQPQHF.

This chain uses TRBV7-9 with TRBJ2-7; D call uncertain. The CDR3 runs 14 residues. Between the trimmed V and J ends, which lost 4 bases and 5 bases, there was a span of 15 bases. Germline lookup yields CDR1 SEHNR and CDR2 FQNEAQ (reference sequence). CDR3 in DNA: TGTGCCAGCAGCTCCGGGTATGAGGCCAACGAGCAGTACTTC. Translating gives CASSSGYEANEQYF.